This TCR beta chain derives from a study of blood T cell repertoires in COVID-19. Per germline, CDR1 MNHEY and CDR2 SVGAGI. CDR3 length: 13 amino acids. Trimming left V 7 bases short and J 1 base short, with 8 bases between. Measured with immunoSEQ multiplex PCR; TCRdb has only the in-frame clones, and not every one. The data show around 250,000 clones, with roughly nine tenths seen just once and under 2% held by the top ten. The chain is built from TRBV6-5 and TRBJ1-3; the D is unclear. This receptor was obtained from a woman aged 55-69 years who had recovered from COVID-19. The material sequenced was peripheral blood. CDR3 residues: CASTIESGNTIYF. In DNA, the CDR3 is TGTGCCAGCACCATAGAGTCTGGAAACACCATATATTTT.